This T cell receptor beta chain derives from a study of blood T cells in healthy people across ages. Combining a sample-barcoded 5' primer with a J-beta primer mix, a second PCR ran for about 7 to 12 cycles. TCRdb reprocessed the 5' RACE reads via MiXCR and lists one record per CDR3 protein. The sample consists of about 750,000 distinct CDR3 sequences, roughly 53% of them appearing once. About this clonotype itself: The antigen is not known.

Findings and caveats of the study: Whereas aged donors had fewer naive CD4+ cells, long-lived donors had more of them and higher diversity.

This clonotype originated in an elderly man in good health. The sequenced sample was blood.

The CDR3 region has the DNA TGTGCCAGCAGCCATGAGCGGGTGTCCTACAATGAGCAGTACTTC. Translating it yields CASSHERVSYNEQYF. The J gene is TRBJ2-7, the V gene TRBV4-2, with D possibly being TRBD2 (6 bases). The V gene lost 3 bases and the J gene lost 7 bases, with 19 bases spanning the gap. CDR3 length: 15 amino acids. Germline CDR1 and CDR2: LGHNA and YNFKEQ.